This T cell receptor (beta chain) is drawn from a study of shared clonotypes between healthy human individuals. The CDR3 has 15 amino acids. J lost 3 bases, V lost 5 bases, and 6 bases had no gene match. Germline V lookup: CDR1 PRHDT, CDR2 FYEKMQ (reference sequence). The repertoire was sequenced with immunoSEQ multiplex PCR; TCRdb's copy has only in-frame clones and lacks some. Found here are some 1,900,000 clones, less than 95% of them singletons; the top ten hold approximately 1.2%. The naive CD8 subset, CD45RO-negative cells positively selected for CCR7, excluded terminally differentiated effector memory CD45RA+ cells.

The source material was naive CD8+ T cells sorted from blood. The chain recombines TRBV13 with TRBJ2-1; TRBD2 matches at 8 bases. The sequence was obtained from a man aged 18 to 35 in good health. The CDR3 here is CASSVTSGLYNEQFF. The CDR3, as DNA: TGTGCCAGCAGCGTCACTAGCGGCCTCTACAATGAGCAGTTCTTC. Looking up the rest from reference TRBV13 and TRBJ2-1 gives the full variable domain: AAGVIQSPRHLIKEKRETATLKCYPIPRHDTVYWYQQGPGQDPQFLISFYEKMQSDKGSIPDRFSAQQFSDYHSELNMSSLELGDSALYFCASSVTSGLYNEQFFGPGTRLTVL.